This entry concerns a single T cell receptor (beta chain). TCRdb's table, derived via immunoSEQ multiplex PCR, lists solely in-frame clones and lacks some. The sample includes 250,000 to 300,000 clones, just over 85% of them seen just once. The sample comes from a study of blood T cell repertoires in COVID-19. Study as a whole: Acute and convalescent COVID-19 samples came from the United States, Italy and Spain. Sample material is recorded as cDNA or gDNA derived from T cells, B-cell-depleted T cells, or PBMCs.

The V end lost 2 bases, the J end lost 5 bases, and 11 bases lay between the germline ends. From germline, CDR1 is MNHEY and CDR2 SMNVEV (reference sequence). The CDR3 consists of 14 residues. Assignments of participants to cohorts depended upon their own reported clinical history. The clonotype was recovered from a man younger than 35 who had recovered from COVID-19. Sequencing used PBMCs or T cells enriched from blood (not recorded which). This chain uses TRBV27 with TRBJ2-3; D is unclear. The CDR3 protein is CASSLNRIIDTQYF. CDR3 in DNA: TGTGCCAGCAGTTTAAACAGAATCATAGATACGCAGTATTTT.